The 15 T cell receptor beta chains listed next were all sequenced from one sample in a study of shared clonotypes between healthy human individuals (dated by TCRdb to about 2020). The library was made by the immunoSEQ multiplex PCR assay. Entries here come from immuneACCESS through TCRdb and include only in-frame sequences with V and J called. Some clones fail to appear in such tables; in the studies checked, an unresolved V gene covers under half of the shortfall, and the cause of the remainder is unknown. This sample comprises roughly 500,000 clones, over 75% of them detected only once. The ten largest make up 9.5% to 15% of the sample. The sequencing sample was made of PBMCs. These receptors were taken from a woman in her 40s in good health. Some clones in this sample may be carry-over from other donors' samples.

The chain joins TRBV6-6 to TRBJ1-1; TRBD1 matches 7 bases. J lost 3 bases, V lost 6 bases, and 4 bases had no gene match. The CDR3 has 13 amino acids. Germline CDR1 is MNHNY and CDR2 is SVGAGI (reference sequence). This CDR3 is CASSRGYDTEAFF. DNA for the CDR3: TGTGCCAGCAGCAGGGGGTATGACACTGAAGCTTTCTTT.

The chain uses TRBV7-2 and TRBJ2-1, with a tentative D call TRBD2 (6 bases). The germline V gene encodes CDR1 SGHTA and CDR2 FQGNSA. CDR3 length: 15 residues. Trimming left V 5 bases short and J 0 bases short, with 11 bases between. The chain's CDR3 is CASSASGSSYNEQFF. CDR3 nucleotide sequence: TGTGCCAGCAGCGCCAGCGGGTCCTCCTACAATGAGCAGTTCTTC.

The chain carries TRBV7-9 and TRBJ2-7; D possibly corresponds to TRBD2 (6 bases). This CDR3 contains 15 residues. Per germline, CDR1 SEHNR and CDR2 FQNEAQ (reference sequence). Trimming removed 4 bases from V and 1 base from J, with 14 bases in between. The CDR3 region is CASSSILGLSYEQYF. CDR3 nucleotide sequence: TGTGCCAGCAGCTCGATACTGGGACTTTCCTACGAGCAGTACTTC.

This clone appeared a single time. The chain is built from TRBV5-6 and TRBJ2-1, with 7 bases matching TRBD2. The germline V gene has CDR1 SGHDT and CDR2 YYEEEE. The V gene end was trimmed by 4 bases and the J gene end by 1 base; junction bases not matched to a gene: 5. This CDR3 has 15 amino acids. CDR3 coding DNA: TGTGCCAGCAGCCCTGGGGGAGGGTCCTACAATGAGCAGTTCTTC. It is translated as CASSPGGGSYNEQFF.

DNA of the CDR3: TGTGCCAGCAGTGACTGGGGGACAGGGATCGACGAGCAGTACTTC. The encoded protein is CASSDWGTGIDEQYF. The rearrangement uses TRBV2 and TRBJ2-7, with 9 bases fitting TRBD1. V gave up 3 bases and J gave up 5 bases; unmatched junction bases: 8. In germline, CDR1 is SNHLY, CDR2 FYNNEI. The CDR3 is 15 residues long.

The chain uses TRBV6-5 and TRBJ2-5; D is ambiguous. Germline CDR1 reads MNHEY; CDR2 reads SVGAGI. The CDR3 extends over 14 amino acids. The V end lost 4 bases, the J end lost 1 base, and 10 bases lay between the germline ends. The CDR3 region is CASSSASSQETQYF. CDR3 nucleotide sequence: TGTGCCAGCAGTTCGGCCAGCTCCCAAGAGACCCAGTACTTC.

This clone was counted a single time. The rearrangement links TRBV28 to TRBJ1-2, with TRBD1 matching over 8 bases. The CDR3 totals 14 residues. V lost 6 bases and J lost 4; bases outside the gene matches: 7. Per the germline V gene, CDR1 is MDHEN and CDR2 is SYDVKM. This chain's CDR3 is CASRTPRGPYGYTF. In DNA form, the CDR3 reads TGTGCCAGCAGGACCCCCAGGGGGCCCTATGGCTACACCTTC.

The rearrangement joins TRBV6-5 to TRBJ2-7; perhaps TRBD1 as D (6 bases). V lost 7 bases to trimming and J lost 4 bases, with 8 bases between them. Germline V CDR1 and CDR2: MNHEY, SVGAGI. CDR3 length equals 11 residues. Here the CDR3 reads CASTRGYEQYF. CDR3 bases: TGTGCCAGCACCAGGGGTTACGAGCAGTACTTC.

The CDR3 sequence: CASSLGTGGIYTF. CDR3 coding DNA: TGTGCCAGCAGCTTAGGGACAGGGGGCATCTACACCTTC. The rearrangement uses TRBV7-2 and TRBJ1-2, with 11 nucleotides matching TRBD1. Per germline, CDR1 SGHTA and CDR2 FQGNSA. This CDR3 has 13 amino acids. Unmatched junction bases numbered 2, after V lost 1 base and J lost 10 bases.

The chain is built from TRBV27 and TRBJ2-7, with 9 nucleotides matching TRBD2. The CDR3 is 16 residues long. Germline CDR1 and CDR2: MNHEY and SMNVEV (reference sequence). After removal of 2 bases from V and 6 bases from J, the junction contained 11 bases not matched to a gene. CDR3 amino acids: CASSLRGGRALGEQYF. CDR3 DNA sequence: TGTGCCAGCAGTTTACGGGGCGGGAGGGCCCTTGGCGAGCAGTACTTC.

The chain couples TRBV7-9 to TRBJ2-5, with unresolved D. Germline loops: CDR1 SEHNR, CDR2 FQNEAQ (reference sequence). Trimming shortened V by 4 bases and J by 7 bases, and 7 bases separated the two germline ends. CDR3 length equals 11 residues. The CDR3 loop reads CASSSSGTQYF. The CDR3 DNA reads as TGTGCCAGCAGCTCGAGTGGGACCCAGTACTTC.

The CDR3 DNA reads TGTGCCAGCAGGGGGGGTGTGGGGCATGGAAACACCATATATTTT. Its protein is CASRGGVGHGNTIYF. V and J are TRBV2 and TRBJ1-3, with D maybe TRBD1 (5 bases). The CDR3 consists of 15 residues. V dropped 6 bases and J dropped 3 bases, with 15 bases sitting between them. The germline CDR1 and CDR2 sequences are SNHLY and FYNNEI. The whole variable domain, filled in from reference TRBV2 and TRBJ1-3, reads EPEVTQTPSHQVTQMGQEVILRCVPISNHLYFYWYRQILGQKVEFLVSFYNNEISEKSEIFDDQFSVERPDGSNFTLKIRSTKLEDSAMYFCASRGGVGHGNTIYFGEGSWLTVV.

The chain employs TRBV5-1 and TRBJ2-3, with D perhaps being TRBD1 or TRBD2 (5 bases each). The V gene's germline CDR1 is SGHRS and CDR2 YFSETQ. V was pared by 3 bases and J by 2 bases, with 13 bases between. This CDR3 comprises 15 residues. DNA of the CDR3: TGCGCCAGCAGCTCGGTCCCCGGGACCACAGATACGCAGTATTTT. Translated, it gives CASSSVPGTTDTQYF.

The J gene is TRBJ2-2, the V gene TRBV7-3; D not resolved. V lost 2 bases to trimming and J lost 1 base, with 11 bases between them. Germline V gene data show CDR1 as SGHTA and CDR2 as FQGTGA. The CDR3 totals 16 residues. The CDR3 DNA follows: TGTGCCAGCAGCTTATTAGGGCTGGAGAACACCGGGGAGCTGTTTTTT. The encoded protein is CASSLLGLENTGELFF.

With respect to this clone: A much larger clone sits a single nucleotide away, making a read error possible. This sequence joins TRBV30 and TRBJ1-6; D unclear. The germline CDR1 and CDR2 sequences are GTSNPN and SVGIG (reference sequence). This CDR3 has 15 amino acids. The CDR3 here is CARSGRVAYNSPLHF. The CDR3 DNA reads TGTGCCCGGAGTGGTAGAGTTGCCTATAATTCACCCCTCCACTTT.